Only a few counts were recorded for the clone carrying this TCR beta chain. As the CDR3 is not closed by the conserved phenylalanine or tryptophan, this likely results from a read error. It is unclear where the CDR3 begins or ends on the DNA, so no DNA is shown, and the CDR3 is as TCRdb lists it. This specimen belongs to a study of identical twins. CDR1 and CDR2 from the germline V gene are LNHNV and YYDKDF (reference sequence). The CDR3 region is 10 residues in length, termini included. MiXCR, run by TCRdb on the 5' RACE reads, gives a single entry per CDR3 protein. The sample contains about 810,000 distinct CDR3 sequences, roughly 12% of which appear only once. The data also belong to a second study, concerning yellow fever vaccine responses in identical twins.

The rearrangement joins TRBV15 to TRBJ1-2. The source is a young woman in good health. The specimen was PBMCs. This CDR3 is CATSREGPRD.